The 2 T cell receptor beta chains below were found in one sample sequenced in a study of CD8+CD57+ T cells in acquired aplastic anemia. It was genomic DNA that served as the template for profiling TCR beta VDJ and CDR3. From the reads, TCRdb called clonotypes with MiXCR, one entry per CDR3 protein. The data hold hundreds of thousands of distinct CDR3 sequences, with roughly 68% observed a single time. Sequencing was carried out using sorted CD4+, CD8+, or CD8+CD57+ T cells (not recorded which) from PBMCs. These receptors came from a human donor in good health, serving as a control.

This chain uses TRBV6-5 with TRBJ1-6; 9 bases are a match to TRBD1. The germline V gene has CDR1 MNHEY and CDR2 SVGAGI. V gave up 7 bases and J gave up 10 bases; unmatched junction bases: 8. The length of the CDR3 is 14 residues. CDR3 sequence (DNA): TGTGCCAGCAATCGCGACAGGGGGGGATCACCCCTCCACTTT. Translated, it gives CASNRDRGGSPLHF.

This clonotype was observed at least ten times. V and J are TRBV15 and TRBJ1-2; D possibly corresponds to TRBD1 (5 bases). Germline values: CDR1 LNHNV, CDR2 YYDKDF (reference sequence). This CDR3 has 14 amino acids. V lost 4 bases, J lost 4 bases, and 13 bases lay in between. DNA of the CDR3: TGTGCCACCAGCATAACGGGGCCTGTCTATGGCTACACCTTC. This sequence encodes CATSITGPVYGYTF. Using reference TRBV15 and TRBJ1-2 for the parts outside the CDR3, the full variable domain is DAMVIQNPRYQVTQFGKPVTLSCSQTLNHNVMYWYQQKSSQAPKLLFHYYDKDFNNEADTPDNFQSRRPNTSFCFLDIRSPGLGDTAMYLCATSITGPVYGYTFGSGTRLTVV.